The sample holds many counts of the clone carrying this T cell receptor (beta chain). Its antigen is undetermined. The CDR3 runs 17 residues. Trimming shortened V by 5 bases and J by 4 bases, and 24 bases separated the two germline ends. Germline V gene sequence: CDR1 MDHEN, CDR2 SYDVKM. The sample originates from a study of neurological immune-mediated disorders. General study findings and limits: The multiple sclerosis repertoire cluster lacked an association with any feature, whether clinical or MRI. TCR-beta repertoires seemed private in all groups, with no expanded CDR3 amino acid sequences shared.

With 10-nucleotide random UMIs included, cDNA was synthesized by 5'RACE. A single record per CDR3 protein comes from TCRdb applying MiXCR to the 5' RACE reads. The sample lists 81,000 or so distinct CDR3 sequences; 4% to 6% were seen once. The chain carries TRBV28 and TRBJ2-7; D may be TRBD1 or TRBD2 (6 bases each). The sequence was obtained from a woman aged 25 to 45 with multiple sclerosis. Sequenced material: PBMCs. The CDR3 DNA follows: TGTGCCAGCAGTCTCCCTACAGGGACACCCGGGGGATACGAGCAGTACTTC. It yields the protein CASSLPTGTPGGYEQYF.